A selection of T cell receptor beta chains follows, all from one sample in a study of breast tumors, draining lymph nodes, adjacent tissues. TCRdb analysed the multiplex PCR reads with MiXCR anew, one entry per CDR3 protein. The sample records over 200,000 distinct CDR3 sequences, approximately 30% being singletons. Specimen: axillary lymph node tissue. The receptors were gathered from a female donor with breast cancer. Some clones in this sample may be carry-over from other donors' samples. The CDR3 runs from the conserved cysteine through the conserved F or W. The order of the fields is clone size, V gene, J gene, D gene, CDR3 DNA, CDR3 protein. D genes are given only for firm matches. Some rows have no size entry. The others give once, few or many, or a class for an expanded clone.

size: .
V: TRBV10-3
J: TRBJ2-5
D: .
DNA: TGTGCCATCAGTGAGCGACGTATAGCGGAGACCCAGTACTTC
CDR3: CAISERRIAETQYF

size: once
V: TRBV11-3
J: TRBJ2-3
D: TRBD2
DNA: TGTGCCAGCAGCCCTACCCTAGGGGCGGGGGCAGATACGCAGTATTTT
CDR3: CASSPTLGAGADTQYF

size: many
V: TRBV20-1
J: TRBJ2-4
D: .
DNA: TGCAGTGCTAGATTCGGGCCAAAAAACATTCAGTACTTC
CDR3: CSARFGPKNIQYF

size: .
V: TRBV7-9
J: TRBJ2-6
D: .
DNA: TGTGCCAGCTCGCCTATAGCAGGGGCTGGGGCCAACGTCCTGACTTTC
CDR3: CASSPIAGAGANVLTF

size: many
V: TRBV2
J: TRBJ1-1
D: TRBD1
DNA: TGTGCCAGCAGTATAAACAGGGGATTGACTGAAGCTTTCTTT
CDR3: CASSINRGLTEAFF

size: .
V: TRBV20-1
J: TRBJ2-4
D: .
DNA: TGCAGTGCTAGAGATTTGCGGGATCAGTCCTTC
CDR3: CSARDLRDQSF

size: many
V: TRBV5-1
J: TRBJ1-4
D: TRBD1
DNA: TGCGCCAGCAGCGTCACAGGGGAAGTTCGATATGAAAAACTGTTTTTT
CDR3: CASSVTGEVRYEKLFF

size: many
V: TRBV5-6
J: TRBJ1-4
D: TRBD1
DNA: TGTGCCAGCAGCTTTGGGAGGGGGCGAACTAATGAAAAACTGTTTTTT
CDR3: CASSFGRGRTNEKLFF

size: few
V: TRBV5-1
J: TRBJ2-5
D: .
DNA: TGCGCCAGCAGCTTGGTCTCCAGCCCCCACGAGACCCAGTACTTC
CDR3: CASSLVSSPHETQYF

size: many
V: TRBV9
J: TRBJ1-3
D: TRBD1
DNA: TGTGCCAGCAGCACTACAGGGGTTCCTGGAAACACCATATATTTT
CDR3: CASSTTGVPGNTIYF

size: many
V: TRBV2
J: TRBJ2-5
D: .
DNA: TGTGCCAGCAGGGACTATTTAGAGACCCAGTACTTC
CDR3: CASRDYLETQYF

size: many
V: TRBV4-1
J: TRBJ1-5
D: .
DNA: TGCGCCAGCAGCCAAGAGGAGGGACGGTTTGATCAGCCCCAGCATTTT
CDR3: CASSQEEGRFDQPQHF

size: many
V: TRBV7-9
J: TRBJ2-3
D: TRBD2
DNA: TGTGCCAGTCTCGGGACTAGCGGGAGGCGTCCAGATACGCAGTATTTT
CDR3: CASLGTSGRRPDTQYF

size: .
V: TRBV18
J: TRBJ2-3
D: .
DNA: TGTGCCAGCTCAAATCGAGAGGGTAAGGGCCGGGCAGATACGCAGTATTTT
CDR3: CASSNREGKGRADTQYF

size: many
V: TRBV7-2
J: TRBJ2-7
D: TRBD1
DNA: TGTGCCAGCAGCAACAACGACAGGGGAGCCGAGCAGTACTTC
CDR3: CASSNNDRGAEQYF

size: many
V: TRBV25-1
J: TRBJ2-2
D: TRBD1
DNA: TGTGCCAGCCGGGGACAGTCGAACACCGGGGAGCTGTTTTTT
CDR3: CASRGQSNTGELFF

size: .
V: TRBV5-1
J: TRBJ1-1
D: .
DNA: TGCGCCAGCAGCTTGGGGGCAGGGGTGAGGACTGAAGCTTTCTTT
CDR3: CASSLGAGVRTEAFF

size: many
V: TRBV12-3/TRBV12-4
J: TRBJ2-7
D: TRBD2
DNA: TGTGCCAGCAGACCGGGCGGGAGCCTCCTCGAGCAGTACTTC
CDR3: CASRPGGSLLEQYF

size: .
V: TRBV20-1
J: TRBJ2-5
D: TRBD2
DNA: TGCAGTGCCCCGGAGACTAGCGGTGGGGAGACCCAGTACTTC
CDR3: CSAPETSGGETQYF

size: .
V: TRBV18
J: TRBJ1-1
D: TRBD1
DNA: TGTGCCAGCTCACCACCGGGACAGGGAGCGAGGGGCACTGAAGCTTTCTTT
CDR3: CASSPPGQGARGTEAFF

size: many
V: TRBV7-2
J: TRBJ2-7
D: TRBD1
DNA: TGTGTCAGCAGCGGTCGGACAGGATCTTACGAGCAGTACTTC
CDR3: CVSSGRTGSYEQYF

size: .
V: TRBV12-3/TRBV12-4
J: TRBJ2-3
D: .
DNA: TGTGCCAGCGCGGGATCCCCCGCAGATACGCAGTATTTT
CDR3: CASAGSPADTQYF

size: many
V: TRBV27
J: TRBJ1-6
D: TRBD1
DNA: TGTGCCAGCAGTATACAGGGGTTGGGTAATTCACCCCTCCACTTT
CDR3: CASSIQGLGNSPLHF

size: .
V: TRBV7-2
J: TRBJ2-7
D: TRBD2
DNA: TGTGCCAGCAGCTTATTCGGGACTAGCAGGACCTTCTACGAGCAGTACTTC
CDR3: CASSLFGTSRTFYEQYF

size: many
V: TRBV30
J: TRBJ2-2
D: TRBD1
DNA: TGTGCCTGGGGAGGGACAGGGAACACCGGGGAGCTGTTTTTT
CDR3: CAWGGTGNTGELFF

size: few
V: TRBV28
J: TRBJ1-2
D: TRBD1
DNA: TGTGCCAGCAGTGACAAGCTCAGGACAGGGCTTGGCTACACCTTC
CDR3: CASSDKLRTGLGYTF

size: .
V: TRBV3-1
J: TRBJ2-3
D: .
DNA: TGTGCCGGCAGCATAGGGGATACGCAGTATTTT
CDR3: CAGSIGDTQYF

size: many
V: TRBV9
J: TRBJ2-7
D: TRBD1
DNA: TGTGCCAGCAGCGACGGGACAGGGGTAGACGAGCAGTACTTC
CDR3: CASSDGTGVDEQYF

size: many
V: TRBV2
J: TRBJ2-7
D: .
DNA: TGTGCCAGCAACGGCGAAACCTACGAGCAGTACTTC
CDR3: CASNGETYEQYF

size: many
V: TRBV5-1
J: TRBJ2-5
D: .
DNA: TGCGCCAGCAGTTACACGTTCGGGTACCAAGAGACCCAGTACTTC
CDR3: CASSYTFGYQETQYF

size: few
V: TRBV20-1
J: TRBJ2-5
D: .
DNA: TGCAGTGCTACCCAGATAGCCAACCAAGAGACCCAGTACTTC
CDR3: CSATQIANQETQYF

size: few
V: TRBV6-6
J: TRBJ2-7
D: TRBD1
DNA: TGTGCCAGCAGTCTTTCGGACAGGGCTCTGGGAGAGCGGTACTTC
CDR3: CASSLSDRALGERYF

size: many
V: TRBV7-9
J: TRBJ2-2
D: TRBD2
DNA: TGTGCCAGCAGCCTAGCGGTCGGGGAGCTGTTTTTT
CDR3: CASSLAVGELFF

size: .
V: TRBV6-2/TRBV6-3
J: TRBJ2-7
D: TRBD1
DNA: TGTGCCAGCAGTTACCGCTATTCTGACAGGGTCAATTACGAGCAGTACTTC
CDR3: CASSYRYSDRVNYEQYF

size: few
V: TRBV10-2
J: TRBJ1-1
D: .
DNA: TGCGCCAGCAGTGAGTCAAGGGCTCACACTGAAGCTTTCTTT
CDR3: CASSESRAHTEAFF

size: .
V: TRBV7-9
J: TRBJ2-3
D: TRBD2
DNA: TGTGCCAGCAGCGTTGTCTTTAGCGGGGGGCATGGAGATACGCAGTATTTT
CDR3: CASSVVFSGGHGDTQYF

size: few
V: TRBV27
J: TRBJ2-1
D: TRBD2
DNA: TGTGCCAGCAGGTTAGCGGGAGAACGATACAATGAGCAGTTCTTC
CDR3: CASRLAGERYNEQFF

size: .
V: TRBV7-2
J: TRBJ2-7
D: TRBD2
DNA: TGTGCCAGCAGCTTAGGTGCCGGGACTACCTACGAGCAGTACTTC
CDR3: CASSLGAGTTYEQYF

size: many
V: TRBV19
J: TRBJ2-1
D: .
DNA: .
CDR3: CASTSAGGQFF

size: .
V: TRBV7-1
J: TRBJ2-5
D: .
DNA: TGTGCCAGCAGCTCGAGAACGGGACTCGGAGAGACCCAGTACTTC
CDR3: CASSSRTGLGETQYF

size: .
V: TRBV5-4
J: TRBJ2-5
D: .
DNA: TGTGCCAGCAGCTTGCTAAGCAGCACCCAAGAGACCCAGTACTTC
CDR3: CASSLLSSTQETQYF

size: many
V: TRBV11-3
J: TRBJ2-1
D: TRBD2
DNA: TGTGCCAGCAGCGCGACCGGGACTAGCGGGGCCACATACAATGAGCAGTTCTTC
CDR3: CASSATGTSGATYNEQFF

size: many
V: TRBV20-1
J: TRBJ2-3
D: .
DNA: TGCAGTGCTGGCCTCCGGGCCCCGCTTGTGGGTACGCAGTATTTT
CDR3: CSAGLRAPLVGTQYF

size: many
V: TRBV12-3/TRBV12-4
J: TRBJ1-1
D: .
DNA: TGTGCCAGCAGTTTACGTATGAACACTGAAGCTTTCTTT
CDR3: CASSLRMNTEAFF

size: few
V: TRBV5-1
J: TRBJ1-1
D: .
DNA: TGCGCCAGCAGCTTGGTAGGGGAGAACACTGAAGCTTTCTTT
CDR3: CASSLVGENTEAFF

size: many
V: TRBV20-1
J: TRBJ1-5
D: .
DNA: TGCAGTGCTGCGGGTCATACGGCCCAGCATTTT
CDR3: CSAAGHTAQHF

size: many
V: TRBV6-6
J: TRBJ2-7
D: .
DNA: TGTGCCAGCATTCACCCGAGGCTGGGCGGCGAGCAGTACTTC
CDR3: CASIHPRLGGEQYF

size: many
V: TRBV5-1
J: TRBJ2-2
D: .
DNA: TGCGCCAGCGGACCCGACACGGCTCCCGGGGAGCTGTTTTTT
CDR3: CASGPDTAPGELFF

size: .
V: TRBV13
J: TRBJ2-2
D: .
DNA: TGTGCCAGCAGCTTAAGGGGGGGCAGGACGAACACCGGGGAGCTGTTTTTT
CDR3: CASSLRGGRTNTGELFF

size: many
V: TRBV12-3/TRBV12-4
J: TRBJ1-5
D: TRBD1
DNA: TGTGCCAGCAGTTTAGATTTGGGACAGGGGGCAAATCAGCCCCAGCATTTT
CDR3: CASSLDLGQGANQPQHF

size: many
V: TRBV29-1
J: TRBJ1-3
D: .
DNA: TGCAGCGTTCAGGGGCCCCCGGGCAACACCATATATTTT
CDR3: CSVQGPPGNTIYF

size: .
V: TRBV5-1
J: TRBJ2-3
D: .
DNA: TGCGCCAGCAGCTTGGACACCGGAGTAGATGCGCAGTATTTT
CDR3: CASSLDTGVDAQYF

size: many
V: TRBV4-1
J: TRBJ2-7
D: .
DNA: TGCGCCAGCAGCCAGACTAGGTCCTACGAGCAGTACTTC
CDR3: CASSQTRSYEQYF